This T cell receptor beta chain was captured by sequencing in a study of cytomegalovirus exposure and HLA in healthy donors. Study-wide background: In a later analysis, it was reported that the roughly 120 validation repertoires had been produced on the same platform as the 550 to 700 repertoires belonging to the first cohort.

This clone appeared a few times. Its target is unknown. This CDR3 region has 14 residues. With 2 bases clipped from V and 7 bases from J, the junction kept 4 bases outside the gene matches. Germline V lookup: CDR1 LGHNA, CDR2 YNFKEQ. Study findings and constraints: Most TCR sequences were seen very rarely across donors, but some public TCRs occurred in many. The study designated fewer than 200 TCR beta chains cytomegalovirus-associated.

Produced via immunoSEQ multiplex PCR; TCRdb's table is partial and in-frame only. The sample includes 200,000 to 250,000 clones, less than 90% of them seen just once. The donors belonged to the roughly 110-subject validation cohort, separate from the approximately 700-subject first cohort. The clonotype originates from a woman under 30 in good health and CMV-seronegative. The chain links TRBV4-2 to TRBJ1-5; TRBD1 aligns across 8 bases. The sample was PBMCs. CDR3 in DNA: TGTGCCAGCAGCCAACAGGGGGCAGACCAGCCCCAGCATTTT. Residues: CASSQQGADQPQHF.